This record looks at one T cell receptor (beta chain) sequence and its context. The sample belongs to a study of blood T cell repertoires in COVID-19. In the study overall: In each case, the material was cDNA or gDNA derived from T cells, B-cell-depleted T cells, or PBMCs.

In the authors' methods: The assay estimated nucleated cells by amplifying reference gene primers. Libraries were prepared by immunoSEQ multiplex PCR; TCRdb keeps only in-frame clonotypes and omits some of them. V and J calls and clone size are given by that table; D and trimming were obtained from the DNA. Of 100,000 to 150,000 clones detected, about 89% appear once; the ten largest clones hold 18%. Germline lookup yields CDR1 LGHDT and CDR2 YNNKEL (reference sequence). The CDR3 is made up of 15 amino acids. The V and J ends lost 0 bases and 4 bases respectively, with 11 bases between them. The clonotype was recovered from a man over 45 with active or convalescent COVID-19. The sequencing sample was made of peripheral blood. The chain joins TRBV3-1 (or the pseudogene TRBV3-2) to TRBJ2-3, with D possibly being TRBD2 (6 bases). The CDR3: CASSQDRRDSDTQYF. In nucleotides, the CDR3 is TGTGCCAGCAGCCAAGATAGGCGGGATTCAGATACGCAGTATTTT.